These 15 T cell receptor beta chains share one sample of origin, sequenced in a study of Graves' ophthalmopathy and Graves' hyperthyroidism (dated by TCRdb to 2016 to 2019). The instrument given in TCRdb is Illumina HiSeq 2000. For repertoire sequencing, TCR beta CDR3 regions were amplified from RNA transcripts. The first round of RT-PCR was done with HTBI primers and the Qiagen OneStep RT-PCR kit, and was followed by a second round of multiplex PCR, then size selection and purification. The public reads were reanalyzed by TCRdb: fastp trimming at Q25, MiXCR alignment, in-frame beta chains only. Entries are consolidated by CDR3 protein sequence, retaining the most common genes and DNA. Here the sample has 350,000 to 400,000 distinct CDR3 sequences; roughly 15% occur a single time. About 7.3% of the sample is held by the ten biggest clonotypes. The sequenced material came from peripheral blood. These receptors originate from a woman aged 18-29 years with stable Graves' hyperthyroidism. Donor details come from another sample of the same person, matched by shared clones.

This clonotype has ten or more counts. The chain carries TRBV10-2 and TRBJ1-2; 7 nucleotides agree with TRBD1. J was trimmed by 8 bases and V by 0 bases; bases with no gene match: 6. The CDR3 totals 14 residues. From germline, CDR1 is WSHSY and CDR2 SAAADI. The CDR3 DNA reads as TGCGCCAGCAGTGAGTCGGGGCAGGGGGAAGGCTACACCTTC. Residues: CASSESGQGEGYTF.

For this clonotype: This could be a read error, since a much larger clone is one nucleotide away. The gene calls are TRBV10-3 and TRBJ2-2; 7 bases fit TRBD1. The CDR3 has 14 amino acids. Germline-derived CDR1 and CDR2 are ENHRY and SYGVKD. The DNA for the CDR3 is TGTGCCATCAGTGATCAGGGGGACACCGGGGAGCTGTGTTTT. Amino acids: CAISDQGDTGELCF.

The CDR3 sequence is CASSSQGLGNQPQHF. The CDR3 DNA reads TGTGCCAGCAGCTCTCAGGGATTAGGCAATCAGCCCCAGCATTTT. J is TRBJ1-5 and V is TRBV12-3 or TRBV12-4; TRBD1 might be the D (5 bases). This CDR3 is 15 amino acids long. Trimming took 6 bases from V and 2 from J, leaving 14 bases between them.

This clonotype was seen a handful of times. The chain links TRBV9 to TRBJ2-2; 10 nucleotides align to TRBD2. This CDR3 has 17 residues. CDR1 and CDR2 from the germline V gene are SGDLS and YYNGEE. Losses at the gene ends were 0 bases for V and 6 bases for J; bases not matched to a gene: 8. The DNA of the CDR3 is TGTGCCAGCAGCGTAGCTAGCACTAGCGGGGACGCCGGGGAGCTGTTTTTT. This encodes CASSVASTSGDAGELFF.

V is TRBV11-2 and J is TRBJ2-3; 10 bases are a match to TRBD2. CDR1 and CDR2 (germline): SGHAT, FQNNGV. V shed 7 bases, J shed 3 bases, and the junction held 13 bases outside the gene matches. CDR3 length equals 17 residues. CDR3 bases: TGTGCCAGCAAGAAGTCTAGCGGGGGATCCATTACAGATACGCAGTATTTT. It translates to CASKKSSGGSITDTQYF. The full variable domain, its missing parts supplied by reference TRBV11-2 and TRBJ2-3, is EAGVAQSPRYKIIEKRQSVAFWCNPISGHATLYWYQQILGQGPKLLIQFQNNGVVDDSQLPKDRFSAERLKGVDSTLKIQPAKLEDSAVYLCASKKSSGGSITDTQYFGPGTRLTVL.

This clonotype was detected many times. The rearrangement uses TRBV12-3 or TRBV12-4 and TRBJ1-1, with TRBD1 matching over 8 bases. Trimming cost V 5 bases and J 5 bases; bases outside gene matches: 7. This CDR3 has 14 residues. DNA of the CDR3: TGTGCCAGCAGTCGAGGGACAGGTAGAACTGAAGCTTTCTTT. This codes for CASSRGTGRTEAFF.

This clonotype was found a few times. The rearrangement uses TRBV2 and TRBJ1-2; 7 nucleotides agree with TRBD1. The CDR3 covers 13 residues. Germline CDR1 is SNHLY and CDR2 is FYNNEI. V lost 5 bases, J lost 5 bases, and 5 bases stayed unmatched. The CDR3 loop is CASSRDSEYGYTF. DNA of the CDR3: TGTGCCAGCAGTAGGGACAGTGAATATGGCTACACCTTC. The full variable domain, in which reference TRBV2 and TRBJ1-2 provide the parts outside the CDR3, is EPEVTQTPSHQVTQMGQEVILRCVPISNHLYFYWYRQILGQKVEFLVSFYNNEISEKSEIFDDQFSVERPDGSNFTLKIRSTKLEDSAMYFCASSRDSEYGYTFGSGTRLTVV.

This clonotype was detected many times. Sequence at one end of the junction differs from germline and may be a read error. The rearrangement links TRBV4-1 to TRBJ1-6, with unresolved D. Germline-derived CDR1 and CDR2 are MGHRA and YSYEKL. This CDR3 spans 12 amino acids. The CDR3 loop is CASSPGDSPLHF. DNA of the CDR3: TGTGCCAGCAGCCCCGGGGATTCACCCCTCCACTTT.

This clonotype was seen ten or more times. The chain combines TRBV20-1 with TRBJ2-7; the match to TRBD1 covers 8 bases. With 0 bases clipped from V and 3 bases from J, the junction kept 7 bases outside the gene matches. Germline lookup yields CDR1 DFQATT and CDR2 SNEGSKA (reference sequence). The CDR3 contains 15 residues. CDR3 sequence (DNA): TGCAGTGCTAGAGATGTTGCAGGGGGCCACTACGAGCAGTACTTC. Protein sequence: CSARDVAGGHYEQYF.

This clonotype showed up many times. The chain has TRBV13 and TRBJ2-7, with D perhaps given as TRBD1 or TRBD2 (5 bases each). The CDR3 consists of 16 residues. Trimming pared 2 bases from V and 0 bases from J, leaving 14 bases between. Germline assignment: CDR1 PRHDT and CDR2 FYEKMQ (reference sequence). CDR3 nucleotides: TGTGCCAGCAGCTTAAACGTATGGGGACGCTCCTACGAGCAGTACTTC. Translation: CASSLNVWGRSYEQYF.

The chain employs TRBV12-3 or TRBV12-4 and TRBJ2-1; D might be TRBD2 (6 bases). The CDR3 is made up of 14 amino acids. The V gene lost 5 bases and the J gene lost 6 bases, with 14 bases spanning the gap. This chain's CDR3 is CASSLGGDFNEQFF. The CDR3 nucleotides read TGTGCCAGCAGTCTGGGGGGAGATTTCAATGAGCAGTTCTTC.

In this sample, this clonotype turned up many times. J is TRBJ1-2 and V is TRBV29-1; TRBD1 matches 7 bases. With V trimmed by 7 bases and J by 0 bases, 11 bases remained unmatched. This CDR3 spans 15 amino acids. Germline CDR1 and CDR2: SQVTM and ANQGSEA. CDR3 sequence: CSAVLDRATNYGYTF. DNA of the CDR3: TGCAGCGCAGTATTAGACAGGGCCACTAACTATGGCTACACCTTC.

The table lists this clonotype with a few counts. V usage is TRBV7-3 and J usage is TRBJ2-7, with 9 positions matching TRBD1. Germline V gives CDR1 SGHTA, CDR2 FQGTGA. This CDR3 spans 14 amino acids. The junction had 4 bases not matched to a gene; V was cut back by 1 base and J by 6 bases. The CDR3: CASSLKGQGAEQYF. The CDR3 DNA is TGTGCCAGCAGCTTAAAGGGACAGGGAGCCGAGCAGTACTTC.

The chain carries TRBV5-1 and TRBJ2-5, with 8 bases fitting TRBD2. The CDR3 loop spans 15 amino acids. J gave up 2 bases and V 2 bases, and 5 bases lay outside the gene matches. Germline lookup yields CDR1 SGHRS and CDR2 YFSETQ. CDR3 sequence reads: CASSLSGSRQETQYF. The CDR3 bases are TGCGCCAGCAGCTTAAGCGGGAGCCGGCAAGAGACCCAGTACTTC. Looking up the rest from reference TRBV5-1 and TRBJ2-5 gives the full variable domain: KAGVTQTPRYLIKTRGQQVTLSCSPISGHRSVSWYQQTPGQGLQFLFEYFSETQRNKGNFPGRFSGRQFSNSRSEMNVSTLELGDSALYLCASSLSGSRQETQYFGPGTRLLVL.

This clonotype was detected many times. Without the conserved terminal phenylalanine or tryptophan, this CDR3 likely stems from a read error. No DNA is shown, since the ends of the CDR3 on it are uncertain; the CDR3 is the one TCRdb lists. V is TRBV27 and J is TRBJ1-1; the DNA was not compared with TRBD1, the D call given in the table. CDR1 and CDR2 (germline): MNHEY, SMNVEV (reference sequence). The CDR3 sequence runs 10 residues, both termini included. The CDR3 loop reads CASYLAGHGG.